The clone carrying this TCR beta chain was counted a few times. The V end lost 4 bases, the J end lost 10 bases, and 10 bases lay between the germline ends. The length of the CDR3 is 11 residues. Germline V lookup: CDR1 MNHEY, CDR2 SVGAGI. The sample belongs to a study of cytomegalovirus exposure and HLA in healthy donors. Use of 60 Vbeta and 13 Jbeta primers characterized the PCR. Clones were sequenced by immunoSEQ multiplex PCR, and TCRdb holds only the in-frame ones, with some missing. This sample has about 140,000 clones, with over 70% found just once. The TCR was taken from a male donor in good health and CMV-seronegative. Material for sequencing was PBMCs. The gene calls are TRBV6-5 and TRBJ1-1, with D unclear. The CDR3 sequence: CASSSGSPAFF. CDR3 DNA sequence: TGTGCCAGCAGTTCCGGGAGCCCAGCTTTCTTT.